This T cell receptor beta chain was sequenced during a study of T cell changes during pregnancy in multiple sclerosis. There are 16 residues in the CDR3. Germline V gene sequence: CDR1 MNHEY, CDR2 SVGAGI. The J segment lost 3 bases and the V segment lost 3 bases, leaving 7 bases of the junction unmatched. TCRdb keeps only in-frame clones here, not all; method: immunoSEQ multiplex PCR. The repertoire consists of tens of thousands of clones, with around 94% occurring once and the leading ten covering 0.13% to 0.15%. The clonotype comes from a female donor with multiple sclerosis, enrolled in a pregnancy study. The specimen was CD4+ T cells from peripheral blood mononuclear cells, collected after pregnancy. The V call is TRBV6-5, the J call TRBJ2-3, with 9 bases lining up with TRBD2. The CDR3 nucleotides read TGTGCCAGCAGTTATTCCCCGCGGGAGGGGACAGATACGCAGTATTTT. Residues: CASSYSPREGTDTQYF.